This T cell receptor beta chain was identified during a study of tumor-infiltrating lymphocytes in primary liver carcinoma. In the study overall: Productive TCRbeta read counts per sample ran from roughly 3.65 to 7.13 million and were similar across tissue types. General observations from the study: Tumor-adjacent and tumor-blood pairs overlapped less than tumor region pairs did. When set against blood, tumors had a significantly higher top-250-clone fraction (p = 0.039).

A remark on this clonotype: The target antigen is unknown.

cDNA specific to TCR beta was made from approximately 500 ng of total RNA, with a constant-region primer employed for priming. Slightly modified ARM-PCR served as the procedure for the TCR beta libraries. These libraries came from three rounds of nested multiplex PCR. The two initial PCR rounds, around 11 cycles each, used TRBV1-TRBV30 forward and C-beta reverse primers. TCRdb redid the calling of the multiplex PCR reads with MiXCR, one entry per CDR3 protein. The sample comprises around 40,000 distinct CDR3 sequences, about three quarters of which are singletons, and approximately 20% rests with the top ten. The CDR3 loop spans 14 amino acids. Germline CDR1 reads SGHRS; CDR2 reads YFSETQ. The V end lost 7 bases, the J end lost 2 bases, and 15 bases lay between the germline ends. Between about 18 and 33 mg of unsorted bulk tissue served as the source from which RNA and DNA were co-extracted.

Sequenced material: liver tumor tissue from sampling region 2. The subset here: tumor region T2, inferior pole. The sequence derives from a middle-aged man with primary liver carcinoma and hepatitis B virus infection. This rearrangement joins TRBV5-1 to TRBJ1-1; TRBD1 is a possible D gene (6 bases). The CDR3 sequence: CASGQGGYNTEAFF. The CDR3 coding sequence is TGCGCCAGCGGACAAGGGGGTTATAACACTGAAGCTTTCTTT.